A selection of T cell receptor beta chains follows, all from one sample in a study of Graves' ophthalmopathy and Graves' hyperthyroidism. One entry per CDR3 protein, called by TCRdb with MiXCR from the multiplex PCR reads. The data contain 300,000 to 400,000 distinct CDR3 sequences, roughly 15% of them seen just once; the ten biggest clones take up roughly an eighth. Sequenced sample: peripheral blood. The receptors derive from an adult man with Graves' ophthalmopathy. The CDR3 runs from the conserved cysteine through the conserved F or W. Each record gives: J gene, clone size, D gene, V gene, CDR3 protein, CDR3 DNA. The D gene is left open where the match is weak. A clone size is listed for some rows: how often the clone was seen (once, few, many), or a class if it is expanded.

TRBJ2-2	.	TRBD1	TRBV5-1	CASSIQGARTGELFF	TGCGCCAGCAGCATACAGGGGGCGAGAACCGGGGAGCTGTTTTTT
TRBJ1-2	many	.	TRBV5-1	CASSLRDPRYGYTF	TGCGCCAGCAGCTTGAGGGACCCTCGGTATGGCTACACCTTC
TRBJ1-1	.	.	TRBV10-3	CAISDGGQRNTEAFF	TGTGCCATCAGTGATGGAGGTCAGAGGAACACTGAAGCTTTCTTT
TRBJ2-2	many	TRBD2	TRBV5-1	CASSPSGSGANTGELFF	TGCGCCAGCAGCCCTAGCGGGAGTGGGGCGAACACCGGGGAGCTGTTTTTT
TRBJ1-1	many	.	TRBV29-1	CSVASRDTEAFF	TGCAGCGTTGCCAGCAGAGACACTGAAGCTTTCTTT
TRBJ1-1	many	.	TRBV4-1	CASSQGPAWAEAFF	TGCGCCAGCAGCCAGGGCCCGGCCTGGGCTGAAGCTTTCTTT
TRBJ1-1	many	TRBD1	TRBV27	CASSTRTGIGEAFF	TGTGCCAGCAGTACCCGGACAGGGATAGGGGAAGCTTTCTTT
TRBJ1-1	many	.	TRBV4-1	CASSQNTAGADTEAFF	TGCGCCAGCAGCCAGAACACCGCGGGGGCTGACACTGAAGCTTTCTTT
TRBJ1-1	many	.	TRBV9	CASSVGPGMGRDTEAFF	TGTGCCAGCAGCGTAGGGCCGGGGATGGGGAGGGACACTGAAGCTTTCTTT
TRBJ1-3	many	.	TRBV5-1	CASSFWPDKNGGNTIYF	TGCGCCAGCAGCTTCTGGCCAGACAAGAACGGGGGAAACACCATATATTTT
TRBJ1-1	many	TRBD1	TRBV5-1	CASSSQGDTEAFF	TGCGCCAGCAGCTCTCAGGGGGACACTGAAGCTTTCTTT
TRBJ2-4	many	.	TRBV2	CASSGEGENIQYF	TGTGCCAGCAGTGGAGAGGGAGAAAACATTCAGTACTTC
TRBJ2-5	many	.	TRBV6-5	CASSLGRYQETQYF	TGTGCCAGCAGTTTGGGGCGGTACCAAGAGACCCAGTACTTC
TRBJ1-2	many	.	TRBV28	CASSLGAAGYTF	TGTGCCAGCAGTTTGGGGGCGGCTGGCTACACCTTC
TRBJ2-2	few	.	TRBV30	CAWRSGPNTGELFF	TGTGCCTGGAGGTCGGGTCCGAACACCGGGGAGCTGTTTTTT
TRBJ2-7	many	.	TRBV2	CASSEIRYEQYF	TGTGCCAGCAGTGAAATACGCTACGAGCAGTACTTC
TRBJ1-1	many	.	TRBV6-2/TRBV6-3	CASSFIGTEAFF	TGTGCCAGCAGTTTCATAGGGACTGAAGCTTTCTTT
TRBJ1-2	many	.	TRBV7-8	CASSFTGSNGYTF	TGTGCCAGCAGCTTCACAGGGTCGAATGGCTACACCTTC
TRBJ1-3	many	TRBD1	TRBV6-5	CASSYNTGTGSGNTIYF	TGTGCCAGCAGTTATAACACCGGGACAGGCTCTGGAAACACCATATATTTT
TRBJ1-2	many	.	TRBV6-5	CASSSKYGYTF	TGTGCCAGCAGTTCAAAATATGGCTACACCTTC
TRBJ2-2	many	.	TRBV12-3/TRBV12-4	CASSIRQNTGELFF	TGTGCCAGCAGTATAAGACAGAACACCGGGGAGCTGTTTTTT
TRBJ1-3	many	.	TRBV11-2	CASSFGNTGSGNTIYF	TGTGCCAGCAGCTTTGGTAACACGGGCTCTGGAAACACCATATATTTT
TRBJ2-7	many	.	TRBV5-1	CASSLASGWAYEQYF	TGCGCCAGCAGCTTGGCGAGCGGGTGGGCCTACGAGCAGTACTTC
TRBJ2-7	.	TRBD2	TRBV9	CASSDGTSDYYEQYF	TGTGCCAGCAGCGATGGGACTAGCGATTACTACGAGCAGTACTTC
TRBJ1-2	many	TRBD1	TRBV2	CASSELSVTGGVGYTF	TGTGCCAGCAGTGAATTATCCGTGACAGGGGGCGTTGGCTACACCTTC
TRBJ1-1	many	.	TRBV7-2	CASNRNTEAFF	TGTGCCAGCAACCGGAACACTGAAGCTTTCTTT
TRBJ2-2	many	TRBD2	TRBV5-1	CASSSGLAVNTGELFF	TGCGCCAGCAGCTCGGGACTAGCTGTGAACACCGGGGAGCTGTTTTTT
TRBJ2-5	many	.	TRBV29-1	CSVEREWQETQYF	TGCAGCGTTGAACGGGAATGGCAAGAGACCCAGTACTTC
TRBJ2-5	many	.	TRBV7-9	CASSLPQDRHFGTQYF	TGTGCCAGCAGCTTACCCCAGGACAGACATTTTGGGACCCAGTACTTC
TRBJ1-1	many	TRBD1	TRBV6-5	CASNRGMNTEAFF	TGTGCCAGCAACAGGGGTATGAACACTGAAGCTTTCTTT
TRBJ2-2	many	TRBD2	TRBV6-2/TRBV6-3	CASSYSLAGNTGELFF	TGTGCCAGCAGTTACTCGCTAGCGGGGAACACCGGGGAGCTGTTTTTT
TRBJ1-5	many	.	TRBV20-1	CSASTSRGANQPQHF	TGCAGTGCTAGCACCTCCAGGGGAGCCAATCAGCCCCAGCATTTT
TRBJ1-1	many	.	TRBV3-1	CASSQDLRVMNTEAFF	TGTGCCAGCAGCCAAGATCTTAGGGTAATGAACACTGAAGCTTTCTTT